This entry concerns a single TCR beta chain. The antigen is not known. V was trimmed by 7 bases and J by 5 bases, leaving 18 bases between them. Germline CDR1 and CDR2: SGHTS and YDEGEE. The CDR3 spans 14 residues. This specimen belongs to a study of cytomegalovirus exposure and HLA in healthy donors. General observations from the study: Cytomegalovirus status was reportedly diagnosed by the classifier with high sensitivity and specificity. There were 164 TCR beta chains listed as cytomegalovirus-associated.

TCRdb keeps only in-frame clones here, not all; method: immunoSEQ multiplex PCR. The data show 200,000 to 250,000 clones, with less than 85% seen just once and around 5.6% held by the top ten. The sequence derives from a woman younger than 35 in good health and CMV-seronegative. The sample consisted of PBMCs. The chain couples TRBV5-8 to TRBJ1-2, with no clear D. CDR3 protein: CASSSRGSEYGYTF. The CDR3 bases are TGTGCCAGCTCAAGCCGAGGGAGCGAGTATGGCTACACCTTC.